Sequencing of this T cell receptor (beta chain) was carried out in a study of T cells in Graves' hyperthyroidism and ophthalmopathy. General study results and limits: Ophthalmopathy was told apart from stable hyperthyroidism by a 13 V-J model.

This clonotype was seen many times. The target antigen is unknown. Researchers defined stable Graves' hyperthyroidism as no ophthalmopathy progression within 18 months. Exclusion of patients followed from uncontrolled infection, other autoimmune disease, pregnancy or lactation. Each 10 ml fresh peripheral blood draw supplied the PBMCs. The V and J ends lost 5 bases and 7 bases, in that order; junction bases with no gene match: 7. The CDR3 is 15 amino acids. Germline-derived CDR1 and CDR2 are SGHTA and FQGNSA. Amplification of TCR beta CDR3 regions was performed using RNA transcripts as template. First-round RT-PCR with HTBI primers amplified the TCR CDR3 region. TCRdb redid the calling of the multiplex PCR reads with MiXCR, one entry per CDR3 protein. The table shows about 590,000 distinct CDR3 sequences, with less than 20% occurring only once.

Sequenced sample: blood. V usage is TRBV7-2 and J usage is TRBJ1-4; 10 bases are a match to TRBD1. The sequence came from a woman aged 30 to 39 with Graves' hyperthyroidism. As DNA, the CDR3 is TGTGCCAGCAGCAGAAGGACAGGGGGAAGTGAAAAACTGTTTTTT. Translated: CASSRRTGGSEKLFF.